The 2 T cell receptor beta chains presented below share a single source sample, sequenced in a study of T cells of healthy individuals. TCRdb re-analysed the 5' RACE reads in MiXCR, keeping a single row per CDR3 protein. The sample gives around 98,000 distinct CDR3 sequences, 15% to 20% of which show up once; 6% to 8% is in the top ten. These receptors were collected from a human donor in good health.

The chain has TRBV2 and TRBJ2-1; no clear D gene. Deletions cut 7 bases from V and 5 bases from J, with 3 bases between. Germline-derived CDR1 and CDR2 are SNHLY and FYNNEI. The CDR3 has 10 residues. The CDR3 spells CASNNNEQFF. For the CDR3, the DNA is TGTGCCAGCAATAACAATGAGCAGTTCTTC.

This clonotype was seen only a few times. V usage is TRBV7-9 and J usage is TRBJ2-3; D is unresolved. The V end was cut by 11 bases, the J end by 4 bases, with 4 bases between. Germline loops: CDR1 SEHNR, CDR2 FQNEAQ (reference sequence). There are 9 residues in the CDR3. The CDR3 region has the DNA TGTGCCGGGGCAGATACGCAGTATTTT. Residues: CAGADTQYF. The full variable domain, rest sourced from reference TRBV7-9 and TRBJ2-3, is DTGVSQNPRHKITKRGQNVTFRCDPISEHNRLYWYRQTLGQGPEFLTYFQNEAQLEKSRLLSDRFSAERPKGSFSTLEIQRTEQGDSAMYLCAGADTQYFGPGTRLTVL.